This T cell receptor beta chain derives from a study of blood T cell repertoires in COVID-19. Study details: T cells, B-cell-depleted T cells, or PBMCs provided the cDNA or gDNA that served as material.

In the source study's methods: Reference gene primer amplification gave nucleated cell count estimates. The data were produced by immunoSEQ multiplex PCR, yet TCRdb's version contains in-frame clones alone and is incomplete. V and J calls and clone size are as listed in that table; D and trimming were resolved from the DNA. The repertoire holds tens of thousands of clones, with about 90% as singletons. V was shortened by 3 bases and J by 1 base, with 9 bases between the two germline ends. Germline CDR1 and CDR2: WSHSY and SAAADI. The CDR3 is made up of 14 amino acids. Seattle enrolled patients during active infection and tracked them longitudinally.

The sample comprised peripheral blood. This clonotype was sampled from a man aged 55 to 70 with COVID-19, enrolled during active disease. The chain couples TRBV10-2 to TRBJ1-1, with D possibly TRBD1 on 6 matching bases. For the CDR3, the DNA is TGCGCCAGCAGTGACAGGGACACGAACACTGAAGCTTTCTTT. Residues: CASSDRDTNTEAFF.